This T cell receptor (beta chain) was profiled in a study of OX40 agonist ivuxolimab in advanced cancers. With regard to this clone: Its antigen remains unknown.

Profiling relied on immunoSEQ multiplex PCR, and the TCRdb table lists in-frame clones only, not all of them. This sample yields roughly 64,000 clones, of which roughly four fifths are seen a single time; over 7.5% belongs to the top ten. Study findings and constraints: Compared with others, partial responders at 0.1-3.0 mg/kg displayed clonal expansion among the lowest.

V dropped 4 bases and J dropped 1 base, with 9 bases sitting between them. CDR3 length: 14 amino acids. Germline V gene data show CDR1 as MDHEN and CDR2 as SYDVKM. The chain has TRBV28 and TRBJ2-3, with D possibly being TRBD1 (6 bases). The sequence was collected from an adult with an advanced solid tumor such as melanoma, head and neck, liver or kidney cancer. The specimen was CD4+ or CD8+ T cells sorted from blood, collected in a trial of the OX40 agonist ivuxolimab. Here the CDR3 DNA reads TGTGCCAGCAGTTCCAGGACAGGCACAGATACGCAGTATTTT. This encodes CASSSRTGTDTQYF.